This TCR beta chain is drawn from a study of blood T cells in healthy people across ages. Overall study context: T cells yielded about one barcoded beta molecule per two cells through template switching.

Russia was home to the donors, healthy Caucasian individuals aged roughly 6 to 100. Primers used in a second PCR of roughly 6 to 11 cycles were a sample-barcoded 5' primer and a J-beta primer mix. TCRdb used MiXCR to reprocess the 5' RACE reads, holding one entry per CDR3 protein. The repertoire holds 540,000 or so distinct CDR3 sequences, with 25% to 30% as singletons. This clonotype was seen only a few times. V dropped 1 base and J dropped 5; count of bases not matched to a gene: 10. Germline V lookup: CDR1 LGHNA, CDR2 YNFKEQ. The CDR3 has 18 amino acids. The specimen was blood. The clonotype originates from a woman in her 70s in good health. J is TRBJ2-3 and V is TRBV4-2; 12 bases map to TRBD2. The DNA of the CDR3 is TGTGCCAGCAGCCAAGCCCAGACTAGCGGGGGCGGAGGAGATACGCAGTATTTT. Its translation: CASSQAQTSGGGGDTQYF.